This paragraph covers one T cell receptor (beta chain) sequence. Its antigen remains unknown. This CDR3 contains 13 residues. The V end lost 5 bases, the J end lost 3 bases, and 9 bases lay between the germline ends. Germline assignment: CDR1 MRHNA and CDR2 SNTAGT. This sample is drawn from a study of graft-versus-host responses after intestinal transplantation. The wider study: Induction using anti-thymocyte globulin, followed by tacrolimus and steroids for two to three years, was given to all recipients.

Profiled with immunoSEQ multiplex PCR; TCRdb holds only in-frame clones, not every one. The sample has around 76,000 clones; roughly 94% are singletons. General study results and limits: High graft-versus-host to host-versus-graft T cell clonal ratios marked allografts of patients with graft-donor macrochimerism. Present in recipient marrow, GvH clones included some that appeared first in ileum or blood.

This chain uses TRBV6-4 with TRBJ2-3; a possible D gene is TRBD1 (6 bases). This TCR was recovered from a human donor who received an intestinal transplant. The material sequenced was unstimulated CD8+ T cells sorted from spleen or lymph node cells, taken before intestinal transplant. CDR3 coding DNA: TGTGCCAGCAGTTTCAGGGGAACAGATACGCAGTATTTT. The encoded protein is CASSFRGTDTQYF.